This note documents a single T cell receptor (beta chain) sequence. This sample is part of a study of blood T cell repertoires in COVID-19. Study at large: Samples of COVID-19 (acute and convalescent) were obtained from the United States, Italy and Spain. The analysed material was cDNA or gDNA that came from T cells, B-cell-depleted T cells, or PBMCs.

Losses at the gene ends were 1 base for V and 3 bases for J; bases not matched to a gene: 2. The CDR3 has 14 residues. Germline V gives CDR1 SGHNT, CDR2 YYREEE (reference sequence). As handled by the study authors: Amplification from reference gene primers served as the basis for estimated nucleated cell counts. Profiled with immunoSEQ multiplex PCR; TCRdb holds only in-frame clones, not every one. The V and J calls and clone size come from that table; D and trimming were worked out from the DNA. The table has about 180,000 clones, approximately 88% seen once; the top ten hold roughly 3.7%. This TCR was sampled from a woman aged 30 to 39 with acute or convalescent COVID-19. The sample was peripheral blood. This sequence joins TRBV5-4 and TRBJ2-7; 9 bases map to TRBD1. CDR3: CASSLSGQGYEQYF. CDR3 DNA: TGTGCCAGCAGCTTGTCGGGACAGGGCTACGAGCAGTACTTC.